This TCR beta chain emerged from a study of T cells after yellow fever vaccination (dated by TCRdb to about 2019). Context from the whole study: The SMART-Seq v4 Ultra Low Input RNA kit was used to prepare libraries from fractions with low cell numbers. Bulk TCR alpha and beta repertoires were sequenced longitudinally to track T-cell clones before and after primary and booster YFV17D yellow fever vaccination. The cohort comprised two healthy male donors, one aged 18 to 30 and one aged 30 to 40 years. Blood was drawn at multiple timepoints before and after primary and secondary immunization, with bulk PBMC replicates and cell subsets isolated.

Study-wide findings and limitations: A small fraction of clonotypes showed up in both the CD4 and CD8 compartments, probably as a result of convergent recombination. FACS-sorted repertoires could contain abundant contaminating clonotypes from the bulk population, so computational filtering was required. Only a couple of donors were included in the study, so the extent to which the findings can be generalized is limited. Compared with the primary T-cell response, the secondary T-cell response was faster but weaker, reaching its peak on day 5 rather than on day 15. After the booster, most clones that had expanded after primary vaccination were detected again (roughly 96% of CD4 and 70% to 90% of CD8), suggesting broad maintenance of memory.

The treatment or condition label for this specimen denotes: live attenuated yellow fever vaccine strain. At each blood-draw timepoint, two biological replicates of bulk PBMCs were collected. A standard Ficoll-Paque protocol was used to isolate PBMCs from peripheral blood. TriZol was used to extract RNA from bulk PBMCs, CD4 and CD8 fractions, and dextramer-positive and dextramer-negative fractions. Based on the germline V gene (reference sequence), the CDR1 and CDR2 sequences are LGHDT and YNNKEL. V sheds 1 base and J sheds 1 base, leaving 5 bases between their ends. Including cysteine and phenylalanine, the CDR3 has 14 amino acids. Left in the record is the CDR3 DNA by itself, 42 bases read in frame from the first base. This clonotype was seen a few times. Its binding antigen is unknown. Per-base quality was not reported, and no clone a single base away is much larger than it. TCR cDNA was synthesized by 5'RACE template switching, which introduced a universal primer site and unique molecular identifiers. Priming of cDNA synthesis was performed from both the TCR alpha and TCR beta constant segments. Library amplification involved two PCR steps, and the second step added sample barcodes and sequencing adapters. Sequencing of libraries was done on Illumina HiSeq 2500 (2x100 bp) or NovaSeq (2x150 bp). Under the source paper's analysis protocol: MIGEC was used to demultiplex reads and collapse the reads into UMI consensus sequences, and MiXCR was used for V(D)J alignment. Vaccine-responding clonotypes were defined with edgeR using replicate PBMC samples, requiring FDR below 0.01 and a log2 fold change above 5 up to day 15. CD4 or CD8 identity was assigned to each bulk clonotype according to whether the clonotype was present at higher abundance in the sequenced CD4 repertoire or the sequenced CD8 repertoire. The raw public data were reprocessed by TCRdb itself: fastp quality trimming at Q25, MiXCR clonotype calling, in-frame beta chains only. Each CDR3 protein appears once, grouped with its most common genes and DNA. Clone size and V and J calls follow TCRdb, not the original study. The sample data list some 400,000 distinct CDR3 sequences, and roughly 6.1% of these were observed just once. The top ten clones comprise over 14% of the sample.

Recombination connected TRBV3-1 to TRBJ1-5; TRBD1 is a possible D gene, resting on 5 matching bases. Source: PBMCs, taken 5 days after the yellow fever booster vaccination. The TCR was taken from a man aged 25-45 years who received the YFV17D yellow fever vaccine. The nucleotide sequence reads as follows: TGTGCCAGCAGCCAAGCAGGGAGCAATCAGCCCCAGCATTTT. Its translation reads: CASSQAGSNQPQHF.